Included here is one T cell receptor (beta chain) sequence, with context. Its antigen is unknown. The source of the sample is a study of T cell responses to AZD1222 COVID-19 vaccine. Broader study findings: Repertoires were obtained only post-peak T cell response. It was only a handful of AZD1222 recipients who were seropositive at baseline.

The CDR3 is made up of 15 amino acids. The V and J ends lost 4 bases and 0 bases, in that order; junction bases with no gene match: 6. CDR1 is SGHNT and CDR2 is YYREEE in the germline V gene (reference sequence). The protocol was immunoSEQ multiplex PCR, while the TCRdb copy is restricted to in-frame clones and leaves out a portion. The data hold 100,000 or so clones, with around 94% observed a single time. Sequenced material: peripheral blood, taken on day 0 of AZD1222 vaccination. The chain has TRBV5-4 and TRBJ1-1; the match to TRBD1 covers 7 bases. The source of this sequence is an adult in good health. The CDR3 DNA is TGTGCCAGCAGCGGGACCGGGACAGTGAACACTGAAGCTTTCTTT. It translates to CASSGTGTVNTEAFF. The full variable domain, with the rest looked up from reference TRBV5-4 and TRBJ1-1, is ETGVTQSPTHLIKTRGQQVTLRCSSQSGHNTVSWYQQALGQGPQFIFQYYREEENGRGNFPPRFSGLQFPNYSSELNVNALELDDSALYLCASSGTGTVNTEAFFGQGTRLTVV.